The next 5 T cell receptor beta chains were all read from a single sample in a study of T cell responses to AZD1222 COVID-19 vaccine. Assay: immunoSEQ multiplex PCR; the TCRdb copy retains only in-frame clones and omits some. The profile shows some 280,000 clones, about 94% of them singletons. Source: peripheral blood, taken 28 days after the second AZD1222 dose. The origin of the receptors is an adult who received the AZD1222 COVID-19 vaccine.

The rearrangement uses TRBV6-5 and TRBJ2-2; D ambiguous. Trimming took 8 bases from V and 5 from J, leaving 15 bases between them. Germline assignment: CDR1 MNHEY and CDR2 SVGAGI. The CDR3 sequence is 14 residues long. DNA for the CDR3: TGTGCCAGCTTTAAGGGCATGGGAACCGGGGAGCTGTTTTTT. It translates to CASFKGMGTGELFF.

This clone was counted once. The CDR3 sequence is CASSLGGEDGNTIYF. DNA of the CDR3: TGTGCCAGCAGCTTAGGGGGAGAGGACGGAAACACCATATATTTT. The chain carries TRBV7-9 and TRBJ1-3, with D unresolved. Trimming removed 1 base from V and 4 bases from J, with 11 bases in between. Germline-derived CDR1 and CDR2 are SEHNR and FQNEAQ (reference sequence). The CDR3 is made up of 15 amino acids.

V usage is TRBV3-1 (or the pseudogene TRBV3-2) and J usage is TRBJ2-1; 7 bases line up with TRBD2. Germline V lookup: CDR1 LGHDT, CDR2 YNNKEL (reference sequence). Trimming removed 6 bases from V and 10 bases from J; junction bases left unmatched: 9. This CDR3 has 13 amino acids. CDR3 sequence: CASSPNERGEQFF. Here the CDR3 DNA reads TGTGCCAGCAGTCCAAATGAGCGGGGCGAGCAGTTCTTC.

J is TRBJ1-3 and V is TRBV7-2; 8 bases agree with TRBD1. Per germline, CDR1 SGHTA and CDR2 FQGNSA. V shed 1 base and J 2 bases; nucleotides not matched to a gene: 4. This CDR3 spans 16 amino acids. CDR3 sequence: CASSLGQQGAGNTIYF. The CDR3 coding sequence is TGTGCCAGCAGCTTAGGTCAACAGGGGGCTGGAAACACCATATATTTT.

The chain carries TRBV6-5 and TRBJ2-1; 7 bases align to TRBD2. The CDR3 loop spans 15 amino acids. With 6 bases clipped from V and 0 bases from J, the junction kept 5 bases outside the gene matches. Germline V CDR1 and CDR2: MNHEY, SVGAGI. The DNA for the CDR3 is TGTGCCAGCAGGCCTCGGGGGGACTCCTACAATGAGCAGTTCTTC. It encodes CASRPRGDSYNEQFF.